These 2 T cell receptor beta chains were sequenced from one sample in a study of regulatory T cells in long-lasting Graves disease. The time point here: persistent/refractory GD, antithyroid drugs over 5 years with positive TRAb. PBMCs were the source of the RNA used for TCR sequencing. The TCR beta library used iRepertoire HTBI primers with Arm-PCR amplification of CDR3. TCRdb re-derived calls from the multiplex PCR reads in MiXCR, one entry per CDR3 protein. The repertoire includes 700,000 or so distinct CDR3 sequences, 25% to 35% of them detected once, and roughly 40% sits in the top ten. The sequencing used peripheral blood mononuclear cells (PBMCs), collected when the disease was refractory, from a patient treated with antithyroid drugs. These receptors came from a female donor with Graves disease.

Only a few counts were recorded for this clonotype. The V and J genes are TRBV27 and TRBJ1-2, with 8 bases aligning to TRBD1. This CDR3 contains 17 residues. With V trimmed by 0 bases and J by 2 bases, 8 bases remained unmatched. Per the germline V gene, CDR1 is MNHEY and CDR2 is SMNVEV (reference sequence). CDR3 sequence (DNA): TGTGCCAGCAGTTTATCCGGACAGGGACTGTGGAACTATGGCTACACCTTC. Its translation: CASSLSGQGLWNYGYTF.

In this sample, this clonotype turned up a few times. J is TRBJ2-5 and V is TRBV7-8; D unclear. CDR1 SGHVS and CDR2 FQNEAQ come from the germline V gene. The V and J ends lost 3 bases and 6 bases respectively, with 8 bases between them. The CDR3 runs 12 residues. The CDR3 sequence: CASSLQIKTQYF. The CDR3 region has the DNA TGTGCCAGCAGCTTGCAGATAAAGACCCAGTACTTC.